The clone carrying this T cell receptor beta chain was recorded once. Vbeta (60) and Jbeta (13) primers were used in the PCR. The method was immunoSEQ multiplex PCR; TCRdb's version includes in-frame clones alone and lacks a portion of them. The data show about 110,000 clones, approximately 82% seen once. This sample was included in a study of cytomegalovirus exposure and HLA in healthy donors. The CDR3 contains 15 residues. Germline CDR1 reads MDHEN; CDR2 reads SYDVKM. Germline trimming cut 7 bases from V and 1 base from J; bases unmatched to any gene: 9. The source is a man aged 30 to 45 in good health and CMV-seropositive. This rearrangement joins TRBV28 to TRBJ2-7, with TRBD2 matching 8 bases. The sample comprised PBMCs. The CDR3 spells CASISGTSFSYEQYF. CDR3 coding DNA: TGTGCCAGCATCTCGGGGACTAGTTTTTCCTACGAGCAGTACTTC.